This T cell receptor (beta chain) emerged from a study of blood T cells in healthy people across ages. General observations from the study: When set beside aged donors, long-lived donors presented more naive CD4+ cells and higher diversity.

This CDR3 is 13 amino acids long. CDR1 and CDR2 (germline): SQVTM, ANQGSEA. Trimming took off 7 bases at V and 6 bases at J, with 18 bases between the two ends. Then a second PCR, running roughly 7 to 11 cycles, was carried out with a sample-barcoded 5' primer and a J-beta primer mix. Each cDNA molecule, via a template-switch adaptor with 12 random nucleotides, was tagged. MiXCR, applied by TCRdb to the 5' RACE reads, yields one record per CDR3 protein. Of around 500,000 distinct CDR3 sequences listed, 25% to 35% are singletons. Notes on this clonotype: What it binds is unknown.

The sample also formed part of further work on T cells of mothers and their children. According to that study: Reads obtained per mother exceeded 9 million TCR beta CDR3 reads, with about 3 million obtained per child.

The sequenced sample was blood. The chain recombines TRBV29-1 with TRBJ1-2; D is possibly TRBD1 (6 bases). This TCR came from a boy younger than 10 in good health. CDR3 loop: CSGGAGVVDGYTF. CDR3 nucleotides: TGCAGCGGGGGGGCAGGGGTAGTGGATGGCTACACCTTC.